These 14 T cell receptor beta chains came from one sample sequenced in a study of T cell repertoires in cytomegalovirus infection. TCRdb re-called the reads with MiXCR, one entry per CDR3 protein. This table has 350,000 to 550,000 distinct CDR3 sequences, 25% to 40% appearing once. Material: PBMCs. These TCRs come from a human donor in good health (CMV status not recorded). Some clones in this sample may be carry-over from other donors' samples.

Remarks on this clonotype: It may be a read error: a sequence one base away is much more abundant. The genes are TRBV7-8 and TRBJ2-7; TRBD2 matches at 7 bases. The germline V gene has CDR1 SGHVS and CDR2 FQNEAQ. The CDR3 sequence is 14 residues long. The CDR3 DNA follows: TGTGCCAGCAGCTTAGGGGACTATACCAACGAGCAGGACTTC. It specifies CASSLGDYTNEQDF. The complete variable domain, with remaining parts taken from reference TRBV7-8 and TRBJ2-7, reads GAGVSQSPRYKVAKRGQDVALRCDPISGHVSLFWYQQALGQGPEFLTYFQNEAQLDKSGLPSDRFFAERPEGSVSTLKIQRTQQEDSAVYLCASSLGDYTNEQDFGPGTRLTVT.

This chain joins TRBV9 and TRBJ1-1; possible D gene TRBD1, 5 bases. V was pared by 6 bases and J by 11 bases, with 23 bases between. The CDR3 has 14 residues. The germline CDR1 and CDR2 sequences are SGDLS and YYNGEE. The CDR3 sequence: CASTPLARGDGAFF. CDR3 nucleotides: TGTGCCAGCACCCCCCTTGCCCGGGGCGACGGGGCTTTCTTT.

This rearrangement joins TRBV4-1 to TRBJ2-1; D perhaps matches TRBD1 (6 bases). Germline V CDR1 and CDR2: MGHRA, YSYEKL. The CDR3 is 14 amino acids. Trimming removed 3 bases at V and 5 bases at J, with 11 bases between. CDR3 nucleotides: TGCGCCAGCAGCCAGATACAGGGCAACAATGAGCAGTTCTTC. Amino acids: CASSQIQGNNEQFF.

The chain couples TRBV6-1 to TRBJ2-1; 7 bases line up with TRBD2. The CDR3 spans 16 residues. The V gene end was trimmed by 6 bases and the J gene end by 0 bases; junction bases not matched to a gene: 8. The germline CDR1 and CDR2 sequences are MNHNS and SASEGT. The CDR3, as DNA: TGTGCCAGCAGGAAGGCAGGGACTAACTCCTACAATGAGCAGTTCTTC. Its translation is CASRKAGTNSYNEQFF.

In its sample, this clonotype was seen many times. CDR3 in DNA: TGTGCCAGCCCCCCAACGGGCGCCGCTAGCACAGATACGCAGTATTTT. Translating it yields CASPPTGAASTDTQYF. This rearrangement joins TRBV27 to TRBJ2-3, with D hard to call. Deletions cut 8 bases from V and 0 bases from J, with 18 bases between. Germline CDR1 MNHEY, CDR2 SMNVEV (reference sequence). The CDR3 totals 16 residues.

This clonotype was seen a single time. At one end the junction does not follow the germline gene, possibly because of a read error. The J gene is TRBJ2-5, the V gene TRBV7-2; TRBD1 might be the D (5 bases). CDR1 and CDR2 from the germline V gene are SGHTA and FQGNSA. This CDR3 comprises 13 residues. CDR3 DNA: TGTGCCAGCAGCCGCAGGGCCCAAGATACCCAATACTTC. This codes for CASSRRAQDTQYF.

The CDR3 region has the DNA TGTGCCACTACACGGGACGCGAGCTCCTATAATTCACCCCTCCACTTT. Its protein is CATTRDASSYNSPLHF. The V gene is TRBV6-2 or TRBV6-3, the J gene TRBJ1-6; possible D gene TRBD1, 5 bases. Looked up from germline, CDR1 is MNHEY and CDR2 is SVGEGT. This CDR3 has 16 amino acids. V lost 10 bases to trimming and J lost 0 bases, with 16 bases between them.

The table lists this clonotype with a few counts. The chain couples TRBV6-2 or TRBV6-3 to TRBJ2-1; 12 bases fit TRBD2. V lost 5 bases to trimming and J lost 6 bases; unmatched junction nucleotides: 5. The CDR3 loop spans 15 amino acids. Germline loops: CDR1 MNHEY, CDR2 SVGEGT. The CDR3 DNA sequence: TGTGCCAGCAGTCCTAGCGGGGGGGCAGTCAATGAGCAGTTCTTC. Translated: CASSPSGGAVNEQFF.

V is TRBV5-1 and J is TRBJ1-1; unclear D gene. Germline values: CDR1 SGHRS, CDR2 YFSETQ. V lost 1 base and J 4 bases, leaving 17 bases between the germline ends. The CDR3 runs 16 residues. CDR3 residues: CASSLIKAGVSTEAFF. DNA for the CDR3: TGCGCCAGCAGCTTGATTAAAGCTGGGGTCTCCACTGAAGCTTTCTTT.

The chain uses TRBV19 and TRBJ1-4, with TRBD1 matching over 10 bases. Germline CDR1 reads LNHDA; CDR2 reads SQIVND (reference sequence). The CDR3 contains 14 residues. Trimming took 6 bases from V and 8 from J; bases not matched to a gene: 6. CDR3 DNA sequence: TGTGCCAGTAGCGACAGGGGGCGCCCGGAAAAACTGTTTTTT. Translated, it gives CASSDRGRPEKLFF. Complete variable domain (other parts from reference TRBV19 and TRBJ1-4): DGGITQSPKYLFRKEGQNVTLSCEQNLNHDAMYWYRQDPGQGLRLIYYSQIVNDFQKGDIAEGYSVSREKKESFPLTVTSAQKNPTAFYLCASSDRGRPEKLFFGSGTQLSVL.

CDR3 in amino acids: CASSTPRQGAVNTEAFF. In nucleotides, the CDR3 is TGTGCCAGCAGTACGCCCAGACAGGGGGCCGTAAACACTGAAGCTTTCTTT. The chain uses TRBV7-8 and TRBJ1-1; 10 bases fit TRBD1. Germline CDR1 SGHVS, CDR2 FQNEAQ. The CDR3 runs to 17 residues. V lost 6 bases to trimming and J lost 2 bases; unmatched junction nucleotides: 12.

This clonotype was detected ten times or more. V usage is TRBV11-2 and J usage is TRBJ2-2; 8 bases match TRBD2. This CDR3 spans 16 amino acids. Germline V lookup: CDR1 SGHAT, CDR2 FQNNGV. V gave up 4 bases and J gave up 4 bases; unmatched junction bases: 8. The CDR3 DNA reads TGTGCCAGCAGCTCGCAGGGAGCGGGGGTCACCGGGGAGCTGTTTTTT. Its translation is CASSSQGAGVTGELFF.

The chain joins TRBV5-1 to TRBJ2-7; unclear D gene. The CDR3 consists of 15 residues. Germline V gene sequence: CDR1 SGHRS, CDR2 YFSETQ. V was cut by 0 bases and J by 1 base, with 11 bases left in between. The CDR3 here is CASSLDPAVSYEQYF. CDR3 coding DNA: TGCGCCAGCAGCTTGGACCCGGCCGTATCCTACGAGCAGTACTTC. Combining the CDR3 with reference TRBV5-1 and TRBJ2-7 gives the whole variable domain KAGVTQTPRYLIKTRGQQVTLSCSPISGHRSVSWYQQTPGQGLQFLFEYFSETQRNKGNFPGRFSGRQFSNSRSEMNVSTLELGDSALYLCASSLDPAVSYEQYFGPGTRLTVT.

With respect to this clonotype: An end of the junction differs from the germline gene, which may be a read error. The chain couples TRBV27 to TRBJ1-6, with 12 bases aligning to TRBD1. The CDR3 is 18 amino acids. The germline CDR1 and CDR2 sequences are MNHEY and SMNVEV (reference sequence). The CDR3 here is CASSRGTGGPSYNSPLDF. CDR3 bases: TGTGCCAGCAGCCGCGGGACAGGGGGCCCATCCTATAATTCACCCCTCGACTTT.